The 23 T cell receptor beta chains below all came from one sample that was sequenced in a study of early T cells in non-severe SARS-CoV-2 infection. Using its own MiXCR run on the 5' RACE reads, TCRdb lists one record per CDR3 protein. The sample holds tens of thousands of distinct CDR3 sequences, roughly 6.1% seen once. Material for sequencing was whole blood. These receptors originate from an adult who was a healthcare worker with PCR-confirmed SARS-CoV-2 infection or an uninfected control (not recorded which).

This clonotype was picked up a small number of times. The chain joins TRBV5-4 to TRBJ2-1, with D possibly TRBD1 on 5 matching bases. In germline, CDR1 is SGHNT, CDR2 YYREEE (reference sequence). V was clipped by 1 base and J by 4 bases, with 12 bases between them. The CDR3 has 15 residues. Here the CDR3 reads CASSLQAGFYNEQFF. CDR3 nucleotides: TGTGCCAGCAGCTTGCAGGCAGGGTTTTACAATGAGCAGTTCTTC. The variable domain in full, completed from reference TRBV5-4 and TRBJ2-1, reads ETGVTQSPTHLIKTRGQQVTLRCSSQSGHNTVSWYQQALGQGPQFIFQYYREEENGRGNFPPRFSGLQFPNYSSELNVNALELDDSALYLCASSLQAGFYNEQFFGPGTRLTVL.

In its sample, this clonotype was seen many times. The chain links TRBV11-2 to TRBJ2-7, with 8 bases aligning to TRBD1. The CDR3 runs to 14 residues. Trimming at V came to 5 bases and at J to 11 bases, leaving 14 bases not matched to a gene. CDR1 and CDR2 from the germline V gene are SGHAT and FQNNGV. CDR3 in DNA: TGTGCCAGCAGCCCAGGTGGGACAGGAGTTAAGGAGTACTTC. Translation: CASSPGGTGVKEYF.

With respect to this clonotype: This could be a read error, since a much larger clone is one nucleotide away. The CDR3 region has the DNA TGTGTCAGCAGCAGACTAGCGGGAGAAGACGAGCAGTTCTTC. Amino acids: CVSSRLAGEDEQFF. The gene calls are TRBV7-6 and TRBJ2-1, with 12 bases that match TRBD2. The germline gives CDR1 SGHVS, CDR2 FNYEAQ. The CDR3 is made up of 14 amino acids.

This clonotype has just a few counts. The chain employs TRBV11-2 and TRBJ2-5; 7 nucleotides match TRBD2. The CDR3 is made up of 15 amino acids. CDR1 is SGHAT and CDR2 is FQNNGV in the germline V gene. V shed 4 bases, J shed 5 bases, and the junction held 10 bases outside the gene matches. The CDR3 region is CASSSLGASGETQYF. CDR3 in DNA: TGTGCCAGCAGCTCACTAGGCGCTAGCGGTGAGACCCAGTACTTC.

This clonotype has ten or more counts. The rearrangement links TRBV7-2 to TRBJ2-3; 10 nucleotides line up with TRBD2. The CDR3 has 16 amino acids. CDR1 SGHTA and CDR2 FQGNSA come from the germline V gene. The J segment lost 3 bases and the V segment lost 2 bases, leaving 5 bases of the junction unmatched. The CDR3 DNA sequence: TGTGCCAGCAGCTTAATCGCTAGCGGGGGTACAGATACGCAGTATTTT. It is translated as CASSLIASGGTDTQYF.

This clonotype was counted many times. The chain is built from TRBV6-1 and TRBJ2-7; unclear D gene. Germline assignment: CDR1 MNHNS and CDR2 SASEGT. The ends were cut back, 4 bases at V and 3 bases at J, with 10 bases in the middle. The CDR3 covers 13 residues. The CDR3 DNA follows: TGTGCCAGCAGTGGGTATCCCCTCTACGAGCAGTACTTC. The encoded protein is CASSGYPLYEQYF.

This clonotype was recorded many times. This chain uses TRBV5-6 with TRBJ2-1; D may be TRBD1 (5 bases). Germline V gene sequence: CDR1 SGHDT, CDR2 YYEEEE. This CDR3 has 12 amino acids. The V and J ends lost 2 bases and 10 bases respectively, with 10 bases between them. The CDR3: CASSFFQGEQFF. CDR3 in DNA: TGTGCCAGCAGCTTTTTCCAGGGAGAGCAGTTCTTC.

This clonotype was counted at least ten times. The V call is TRBV11-3, the J call TRBJ2-1; D unresolved. Trimming pared 0 bases from V and 10 bases from J, leaving 7 bases between. CDR3 size: 12 residues. From germline, CDR1 is SGHNT and CDR2 YENEEA. CDR3 protein: CASSLDRWEQFF. The CDR3 DNA is TGTGCCAGCAGCTTAGATAGATGGGAGCAGTTCTTC. The complete variable domain, with remaining parts taken from reference TRBV11-3 and TRBJ2-1, reads EAGVVQSPRYKIIEKKQPVAFWCNPISGHNTLYWYLQNLGQGPELLIRYENEEAVDDSQLPKDRFSAERLKGVDSTLKIQPAELGDSAVYLCASSLDRWEQFFGPGTRLTVL.

This clonotype was seen repeatedly, ten times or more. The chain carries TRBV7-2 and TRBJ1-2, with a tentative D call TRBD1 (5 bases). Germline V gene lookup returns CDR1 SGHTA and CDR2 FQGNSA. Trimming removed 7 bases from V and 3 bases from J, with 15 bases in between. The CDR3 covers 14 residues. The CDR3 DNA is TGTGCCAGCACCAAGGGGAGGGTGGACTATGGCTACACCTTC. Protein: CASTKGRVDYGYTF.

This clonotype was found many times. The gene calls are TRBV11-2 and TRBJ2-7, with no clear D. V gave up 0 bases and J gave up 6 bases, with 9 bases separating them. The CDR3 is 13 amino acids. Germline CDR1 reads SGHAT; CDR2 reads FQNNGV. CDR3 bases: TGTGCCAGCAGCTTAGAAAACGGCGGCGAGCAGTACTTC. Its translation: CASSLENGGEQYF.

This clonotype was observed a few times. The J gene is TRBJ1-2, the V gene TRBV14, with D uncertain. V lost 5 bases and J 4 bases, leaving 8 bases between the germline ends. CDR3 length equals 12 residues. Germline lookup yields CDR1 SGHDN and CDR2 FVKESK. The CDR3 here is CASSASSYGYTF. The CDR3 DNA follows: TGTGCCAGCAGCGCGTCGAGCTATGGCTACACCTTC. The full variable domain, rest sourced from reference TRBV14 and TRBJ1-2, is EAGVTQFPSHSVIEKGQTVTLRCDPISGHDNLYWYRRVMGKEIKFLLHFVKESKQDESGMPNNRFLAERTGGTYSTLKVQPAELEDSGVYFCASSASSYGYTFGSGTRLTVV.

This clonotype was seen only a few times. The chain carries TRBV7-9 and TRBJ2-5; TRBD2 agrees at 7 bases. CDR1 is SEHNR, CDR2 FQNEAQ, per germline (reference sequence). J was trimmed by 5 bases and V by 3 bases; bases with no gene match: 9. The CDR3 sequence is 15 residues long. In DNA form, the CDR3 reads TGTGCCAGCAGCTTCAAACCAACTAGCGTGGAGACCCAGTACTTC. Translating gives CASSFKPTSVETQYF.

This clonotype was recorded at least ten times. The chain uses TRBV27 and TRBJ1-2, with D perhaps matching TRBD1 (5 bases). Trimming took off 4 bases at V and 3 bases at J, with 12 bases between the two ends. Germline values: CDR1 MNHEY, CDR2 SMNVEV (reference sequence). The CDR3 contains 14 residues. The CDR3 nucleotides read TGTGCCAGCAGTTCCTCCACAGGCTACTATGGCTACACCTTC. Translating gives CASSSSTGYYGYTF.

With regard to this clonotype: Being one base from a much bigger clone, this may be a read error. The J gene is TRBJ2-7, the V gene TRBV27, with D perhaps matching TRBD1 (6 bases). Germline V CDR1 and CDR2: MNHEY, SMNVEV (reference sequence). This CDR3 is 13 amino acids long. The ends were cut back, 3 bases at V and 2 bases at J, with 8 bases in the middle. CDR3 residues: CASSFDRTYEQYF. In DNA form, the CDR3 reads TGTGCCAGCAGTTTTGACAGGACCTACGAGCAGTACTTC.

This clonotype was counted many times. The chain links TRBV20-1 to TRBJ2-3; D is ambiguous. Per the germline V gene, CDR1 is DFQATT and CDR2 is SNEGSKA (reference sequence). This CDR3 contains 14 residues. V lost 1 base, J lost 1 base, and 9 bases lay in between. CDR3 protein: CSARGGGGTDTQYF. The DNA of the CDR3 is TGCAGTGCTAGAGGGGGTGGAGGCACAGATACGCAGTATTTT.

The chain carries TRBV3-1 and TRBJ2-7; TRBD1 is a possible D gene (6 bases). V was trimmed by 4 bases and J by 1 base, leaving 11 bases between them. The CDR3 is 14 residues long. Germline values: CDR1 LGHDT, CDR2 YNNKEL (reference sequence). The CDR3 sequence is CASSPRGLSYEQYF. In nucleotides, the CDR3 is TGTGCCAGCAGCCCCAGGGGCCTTTCCTACGAGCAGTACTTC.

This clonotype has ten or more counts. This chain joins TRBV7-6 and TRBJ2-1; D not certain. The CDR3 covers 15 residues. From germline, CDR1 is SGHVS and CDR2 FNYEAQ. Trimming took 0 bases from V and 4 from J, leaving 10 bases between them. The CDR3 sequence: CASSLAGNRYNEQFF. The CDR3 bases are TGTGCCAGCAGCTTAGCGGGGAACAGATACAATGAGCAGTTCTTC.

Ten or more counts support this clonotype. The rearrangement joins TRBV7-8 to TRBJ2-3; D is perhaps TRBD1 (6 bases). Germline CDR1 SGHVS, CDR2 FQNEAQ. The V end was cut by 6 bases, the J end by 5 bases, with 9 bases between. The CDR3 is 12 amino acids. CDR3 in amino acids: CASSRGGDTQYF. In nucleotides, the CDR3 is TGTGCCAGCAGTAGAGGGGGAGATACGCAGTATTTT.

The sample holds many counts of this clonotype. The chain is built from TRBV12-3 or TRBV12-4 and TRBJ1-2, with 7 bases lining up with TRBD1. V shed 1 base, J shed 4 bases, and the junction held 9 bases outside the gene matches. This CDR3 is 16 amino acids long. DNA for the CDR3: TGTGCCAGCAGTTTAGGTAGCACGGGACAGAGCTATGGCTACACCTTC. This sequence encodes CASSLGSTGQSYGYTF.

In regard to this clonotype: The germline gene is not matched at one end of the junction; a read error may be the cause. This rearrangement joins TRBV14 to TRBJ2-7; 7 bases match TRBD1. The CDR3 has 15 amino acids. Per germline, CDR1 SGHDN and CDR2 FVKESK. This chain's CDR3 is CAISLTRDRRYEQYF. CDR3 coding DNA: TGTGCCATCAGCTTGACCCGGGACAGAAGATACGAGCAGTACTTC.

This clonotype was observed at least ten times. The chain has TRBV11-3 and TRBJ2-7; the match to TRBD2 covers 7 bases. Unmatched junction bases numbered 7, after V lost 2 bases and J lost 6 bases. CDR3 length: 14 amino acids. The V gene's germline CDR1 is SGHNT and CDR2 YENEEA. CDR3 sequence reads: CASSLSGTGGEQYF. DNA of the CDR3: TGTGCCAGCAGCTTATCAGGGACGGGGGGCGAGCAGTACTTC.

This clonotype was counted ten times or more. The gene calls are TRBV7-2 and TRBJ2-3; possibly TRBD1 for D (5 bases). This CDR3 has 14 residues. The V gene's germline CDR1 is SGHTA and CDR2 FQGNSA. V gave up 2 bases and J gave up 4 bases, with 10 bases separating them. CDR3 amino acids: CASSLNRPADTQYF. CDR3 bases: TGTGCCAGCAGCTTAAACAGGCCCGCAGATACGCAGTATTTT.

This clonotype was seen ten or more times. The rearrangement joins TRBV5-4 to TRBJ1-1; 8 nucleotides agree with TRBD1. The CDR3 loop spans 14 amino acids. Germline V gene data show CDR1 as SGHNT and CDR2 as YYREEE (reference sequence). The ends lost 2 bases at V and 4 bases at J; junction bases unmatched: 4. CDR3: CASSFQGATTEAFF. As DNA, the CDR3 is TGTGCCAGCAGCTTTCAGGGGGCTACCACTGAAGCTTTCTTT.